Each of the 14 T cell receptor beta chains below was sequenced from the same sample in a study of molecular identifiers for immune sequencing clone quantification. TCRdb itself ran the PCR reads through MiXCR, one entry per CDR3 protein. The sample has about 70,000 distinct CDR3 sequences, less than 20% seen once; the top ten hold approximately 1.5%. Sequenced material: naive CD8+ T cells from blood, with Jurkat cell RNA spiked in. Subset: FACS-sorted CD8+CD4-CCR7+CD45RA+ naive T cells. These receptors were taken from a human donor in good health. Some libraries in this study had Jurkat cell RNA spiked in.

This clonotype appeared many times. V usage is TRBV27 and J usage is TRBJ1-4; D is unresolved. The CDR3 runs 14 residues. From germline, CDR1 is MNHEY and CDR2 SMNVEV (reference sequence). The germline V and J ends were trimmed by 5 bases and 4 bases, with 11 bases remaining between them. The DNA for the CDR3 is TGTGCCAGCAGTAGGGCAGGCCTTAATGAAAAACTGTTTTTT. Protein: CASSRAGLNEKLFF.

Ten or more counts support this clonotype. This chain links TRBV19 with TRBJ2-7, with D possibly TRBD2 on 6 matching bases. Trimming took off 4 bases at V and 3 bases at J, with 22 bases between the two ends. CDR1 and CDR2 (germline): LNHDA, SQIVND (reference sequence). The CDR3 has 17 amino acids. CDR3 nucleotides: TGTGCCAGTAGTAATCGGGGAGGCCACGAACCGTACTACGAGCAGTACTTC. This codes for CASSNRGGHEPYYEQYF.

Notes on this clonotype: A read error may be the cause here, since a much bigger clone is one base away. The chain uses TRBV19 and TRBJ1-5, with 7 bases matching TRBD1. Germline V lookup: CDR1 LNHDA, CDR2 SQIVND (reference sequence). The ends lost 5 bases at V and 5 bases at J; junction bases unmatched: 9. This CDR3 has 15 amino acids. As DNA, the CDR3 is TGTGCCAGTAGTCCGTGGGACAGAAGCGATCAGCCCCAGCATTTT. It codes for CASSPWDRSDQPQHF.

This clonotype was detected only a few times. The CDR3 loop reads CASSPVDREETQYF. The CDR3, as DNA: TGTGCCAGCTCACCCGTGGACAGGGAAGAGACCCAGTACTTC. The J gene is TRBJ2-5, the V gene TRBV18, with TRBD1 identical over 8 bases. Unmatched junction bases numbered 3, after V lost 3 bases and J lost 3 bases. Germline V lookup: CDR1 KGHSH, CDR2 LQKENI. The length of the CDR3 is 14 residues.

Regarding this clonotype: A single base separates this from a much larger clone, so it may be a read error. The chain recombines TRBV7-6 with TRBJ1-1; no firm D call. The germline V gene has CDR1 SGHVS and CDR2 FNYEAQ. This CDR3 is built from 12 residues. DNA of the CDR3: TGTGCCAGCAGCTTAGGGACCGGGGAAGCTTCCTTT. This sequence encodes CASSLGTGEASF.

The chain carries TRBV19 and TRBJ2-7; TRBD2 aligns across 8 bases. CDR1 LNHDA and CDR2 SQIVND come from the germline V gene (reference sequence). The V and J ends lost 4 bases and 2 bases, in that order; junction bases with no gene match: 4. This CDR3 has 14 amino acids. The DNA for the CDR3 is TGTGCCAGTAGTAAGAGCGGGAGCACCTACGAGCAGTACTTC. Translated, it gives CASSKSGSTYEQYF.

To note about this clonotype: An end of the junction does not agree with germline; a read error may underlie this. This chain joins TRBV7-2 and TRBJ2-1; 13 bases match TRBD2. In germline, CDR1 is SGHTA, CDR2 FQGNSA. CDR3 size: 17 residues. CDR3 sequence (DNA): TGCGCCAGCGGCTCCGGACTAGCGGGAGATACGCTCTATGAGCAGTTCTTC. This sequence encodes CASGSGLAGDTLYEQFF. Full variable domain (missing parts from reference TRBV7-2 and TRBJ2-1): GAGVSQSPSNKVTEKGKDVELRCDPISGHTALYWYRQSLGQGLEFLIYFQGNSAPDKSGLPSDRFSAERTGGSVSTLTIQRTQQEDSAVYLCASGSGLAGDTLYEQFFGPGTRLTVL.

With regard to this clonotype: With a much larger clone just one base away, this may be a read error. The chain joins TRBV7-3 to TRBJ2-1, with D hard to call. The CDR3 totals 13 residues. CDR1 is SGHTA, CDR2 FQGTGA, per germline. As DNA, the CDR3 is TGTGCCGGCAGCTTGGCGTTAAACAATGAGCAGTTCTTC. This encodes CAGSLALNNEQFF.

The sample holds a few counts of this clonotype. The gene calls are TRBV6-5 and TRBJ2-7; D might be TRBD1 (6 bases). CDR1 and CDR2 from the germline V gene are MNHEY and SVGAGI. The CDR3 has 13 residues. The V end lost 0 bases, the J end lost 6 bases, and 9 bases lay between the germline ends. CDR3 in amino acids: CASSYSIGGEQYF. In DNA, the CDR3 is TGTGCCAGCAGTTACTCGATAGGGGGCGAGCAGTACTTC.

This chain joins TRBV27 and TRBJ2-7, with 9 bases matching TRBD1. J was trimmed by 6 bases and V by 3 bases; bases with no gene match: 12. The length of the CDR3 is 16 residues. Germline-derived CDR1 and CDR2 are MNHEY and SMNVEV (reference sequence). The CDR3: CASSFLGGTGFVEQYF. DNA for the CDR3: TGTGCCAGCAGTTTCCTCGGGGGGACAGGGTTTGTCGAGCAGTACTTC.

This clonotype was counted ten times or more. V gene TRBV6-5 combines with J gene TRBJ2-3; D unclear. Trimming stripped 1 base from V and 2 bases from J, with 7 bases between. The CDR3 extends over 14 amino acids. The V gene's germline CDR1 is MNHEY and CDR2 SVGAGI. The CDR3 protein is CASSYFYYTDTQYF. CDR3 coding DNA: TGTGCCAGCAGTTACTTCTATTACACAGATACGCAGTATTTT.

The chain couples TRBV27 to TRBJ2-1; 10 nucleotides align to TRBD2. The CDR3 has 16 amino acids. The V segment lost 5 bases and the J segment 5 bases; nucleotides outside the gene matches: 9. CDR1 is MNHEY, CDR2 SMNVEV, per germline (reference sequence). DNA of the CDR3: TGTGCCAGCAGTGGTCCAGCGGGAGGGCCCGACAATGAGCAGTTCTTC. Encoded protein: CASSGPAGGPDNEQFF.

The table lists this clonotype with many counts. The genes are TRBV11-2 and TRBJ1-1; TRBD1 might be the D (6 bases). Trimming took off 5 bases at V and 0 bases at J, with 19 bases between the two ends. CDR1 is SGHAT and CDR2 is FQNNGV in the germline V gene. This CDR3 contains 17 residues. For the CDR3, the DNA is TGTGCCAGCAGCCAGGGGCGGGGGACATCGGTGAACACTGAAGCTTTCTTT. Translation: CASSQGRGTSVNTEAFF.

This clonotype was seen repeatedly, ten times or more. The gene calls are TRBV18 and TRBJ2-3; no clear D. The CDR3 contains 14 residues. V lost 5 bases to trimming and J lost 2 bases, with 11 bases between them. The germline CDR1 and CDR2 sequences are KGHSH and LQKENI. The CDR3 sequence is CASSSSGNTDTQYF. As DNA, the CDR3 is TGTGCCAGCTCATCCTCTGGGAACACAGATACGCAGTATTTT.